One sample yielded the 21 T cell receptor beta chains listed below, sequenced in a study of cytomegalovirus exposure and HLA in healthy donors. Use of 60 Vbeta and 13 Jbeta primers characterized the PCR. Assay used: immunoSEQ multiplex PCR; TCRdb lists only in-frame clones, some missing. The table has 150,000 to 200,000 clones, approximately 71% seen once. The sample consisted of PBMCs. The source is a male donor in good health and CMV-seronegative.

This chain connects TRBV5-6 to TRBJ2-1, with 8 nucleotides matching TRBD2. This CDR3 is built from 15 residues. Germline CDR1 is SGHDT and CDR2 is YYEEEE. V was clipped by 0 bases and J by 5 bases; unmatched bases: 4. The CDR3 sequence: CASSLGGGRNNEQFF. CDR3 sequence (DNA): TGTGCCAGCAGCTTGGGCGGGGGGCGCAACAATGAGCAGTTCTTC.

The chain employs TRBV7-9 and TRBJ1-5, with D possibly matching TRBD1 (5 bases). Germline CDR1 and CDR2: SEHNR and FQNEAQ (reference sequence). Trimming cost V 3 bases and J 1 base, with 10 bases left between them. The CDR3 spans 15 residues. The CDR3 nucleotides read TGTGCCAGCAGCTTGGGCAGGGCGAGCAATCAGCCCCAGCATTTT. Encoded protein: CASSLGRASNQPQHF.

This chain links TRBV19 with TRBJ2-7; 9 bases agree with TRBD1. Germline V gives CDR1 LNHDA, CDR2 SQIVND (reference sequence). The CDR3 has 15 residues. J lost 4 bases, V lost 6 bases, and 10 bases had no gene match. The CDR3 DNA follows: TGTGCCAGTAGGCCCGGGACAGGGACGAATTACGAGCAGTACTTC. Amino acids: CASRPGTGTNYEQYF.

The J gene is TRBJ1-5, the V gene TRBV30; D is possibly TRBD1 (6 bases). Germline V gene data show CDR1 as GTSNPN and CDR2 as SVGIG (reference sequence). Trimming took 3 bases from V and 4 from J, leaving 10 bases between them. CDR3 length: 13 amino acids. For the CDR3, the DNA is TGTGCCTGGAGACGACAGGAAAATCAGCCCCAGCATTTT. Translated: CAWRRQENQPQHF.

The chain couples TRBV27 to TRBJ2-7; no clear D gene. Trimming shortened V by 6 bases and J by 2 bases, and 8 bases separated the two germline ends. The CDR3 consists of 12 residues. Germline V gene sequence: CDR1 MNHEY, CDR2 SMNVEV (reference sequence). Here the CDR3 reads CASRLSPYEQYF. The CDR3 DNA sequence: TGTGCCAGCAGACTCTCACCCTACGAGCAGTACTTC.

The chain combines TRBV6-5 with TRBJ2-2, with D possibly matching TRBD1 (5 bases). The CDR3 contains 14 residues. Between the trimmed V and J ends, which lost 4 bases and 6 bases, there was a span of 12 bases. Germline CDR1 reads MNHEY; CDR2 reads SVGAGI. CDR3 region: CASSSLGPAGELFF. CDR3 nucleotide sequence: TGTGCCAGCAGTTCCCTGGGGCCGGCCGGGGAGCTGTTTTTT.

The V and J genes are TRBV2 and TRBJ2-5; 10 bases map to TRBD1. V trimming: 6 bases; J trimming: 4 bases; junction bases outside the gene matches: 8. In germline, CDR1 is SNHLY, CDR2 FYNNEI. This CDR3 has 15 residues. CDR3 loop: CASRPDRGRIETQYF. The CDR3 coding sequence is TGTGCCAGCAGACCCGACAGGGGGCGAATAGAGACCCAGTACTTC.

The rearrangement joins TRBV6-1 to TRBJ2-7, with a possible D match to TRBD1 (6 bases). The germline CDR1 and CDR2 sequences are MNHNS and SASEGT. The germline V and J ends were trimmed by 5 bases and 1 base, with 15 bases remaining between them. This CDR3 comprises 15 residues. CDR3 sequence: CASSTSQGKSYEQYF. For the CDR3, the DNA is TGTGCCAGCAGTACTTCACAGGGAAAATCCTACGAGCAGTACTTC.

The V gene is TRBV6-5, the J gene TRBJ2-5; unclear D gene. CDR1 and CDR2 from the germline V gene are MNHEY and SVGAGI. The CDR3 runs to 11 residues. Trimming left V 8 bases short and J 7 bases short, with 11 bases between. CDR3 loop: CASGPPGTQYF. The CDR3 DNA sequence: TGTGCCAGCGGGCCCCCCGGGACCCAGTACTTC.

This clone has only one observation. The chain is built from TRBV19 and TRBJ1-1; D ambiguous. The CDR3 totals 13 residues. Germline loops: CDR1 LNHDA, CDR2 SQIVND (reference sequence). The V gene lost 1 base and the J gene lost 4 bases, with 7 bases spanning the gap. The CDR3 loop is CASSIGGVTEAFF. CDR3 sequence (DNA): TGTGCCAGTAGTATAGGGGGAGTCACTGAAGCTTTCTTT. Full variable domain (remainder filled in from reference TRBV19 and TRBJ1-1): DGGITQSPKYLFRKEGQNVTLSCEQNLNHDAMYWYRQDPGQGLRLIYYSQIVNDFQKGDIAEGYSVSREKKESFPLTVTSAQKNPTAFYLCASSIGGVTEAFFGQGTRLTVV.

The CDR3, as DNA: TGTGCCAGCAGCCCCGGACAGGGAGGGTCCGGGGAGCTGTTTTTT. Translation gives CASSPGQGGSGELFF. The chain carries TRBV6-5 and TRBJ2-2; maybe TRBD1 (8 bases). This CDR3 spans 15 amino acids. Germline V gene data show CDR1 as MNHEY and CDR2 as SVGAGI. V was pared by 6 bases and J by 6 bases, with 17 bases between.

The gene calls are TRBV6-5 and TRBJ1-2, with TRBD1 as a possible D gene (6 bases). Germline-derived CDR1 and CDR2 are MNHEY and SVGAGI. Trimming pared 0 bases from V and 7 bases from J, leaving 12 bases between. The CDR3 has 14 residues. The CDR3 nucleotides read TGTGCCAGCAGTTACTCTCCAGGGGACCCTGGCTACACCTTC. Encoded protein: CASSYSPGDPGYTF.

The sample holds a few counts of this clone. The chain recombines TRBV6-5 with TRBJ1-4; no definite D call. CDR3 length: 16 residues. V was clipped by 0 bases and J by 0 bases, with 8 bases between them. Germline V gene lookup returns CDR1 MNHEY and CDR2 SVGAGI. The CDR3 coding sequence is TGTGCCAGCAGTTACTCGATAACTGCAACTAATGAAAAACTGTTTTTT. Amino acids: CASSYSITATNEKLFF.

V gene TRBV28 combines with J gene TRBJ1-2, with 7 bases matching TRBD1. V lost 3 bases to trimming and J lost 8 bases; unmatched junction nucleotides: 6. CDR1 is MDHEN, CDR2 SYDVKM, per germline. The CDR3 is made up of 13 amino acids. The DNA for the CDR3 is TGTGCCAGCAGTTTCCGAGGGGGCAACGGCTACACCTTC. Translation: CASSFRGGNGYTF.

The rearrangement uses TRBV4-2 and TRBJ2-7, with 8 bases identical to TRBD2. CDR3 length equals 16 residues. Germline CDR1 is LGHNA and CDR2 is YNFKEQ. After removal of 0 bases from V and 1 base from J, the junction contained 5 bases not matched to a gene. CDR3 sequence: CASSQESGRRSYEQYF. The CDR3 region has the DNA TGTGCCAGCAGCCAAGAGAGCGGGAGAAGGTCCTACGAGCAGTACTTC.

This chain links TRBV6-5 with TRBJ1-3, with 7 nucleotides matching TRBD1. The CDR3 totals 15 residues. After removal of 0 bases from V and 4 bases from J, the junction contained 3 bases not matched to a gene. Germline-derived CDR1 and CDR2 are MNHEY and SVGAGI. CDR3 sequence: CASSYSTGTGNTIYF. The CDR3 coding sequence is TGTGCCAGCAGTTACTCGACAGGGACAGGAAACACCATATATTTT.

The chain carries TRBV5-1 and TRBJ2-7, with 11 bases matching TRBD1. The CDR3 has 16 residues. Germline CDR1 is SGHRS and CDR2 is YFSETQ. Trimming cost V 0 bases and J 3 bases; bases outside gene matches: 5. Written as DNA, the CDR3 is TGCGCCAGCAGCTTGGGGGCCGGGACAGGGGGCTACGAGCAGTACTTC. It specifies CASSLGAGTGGYEQYF.

The chain employs TRBV18 and TRBJ2-1; a weak D match, TRBD1 (5 bases). Germline V gene sequence: CDR1 KGHSH, CDR2 LQKENI. Trimming removed 2 bases at V and 8 bases at J, with 13 bases between. The length of the CDR3 is 14 residues. The CDR3: CASSPKAQGDEQFF. The CDR3 DNA follows: TGTGCCAGCTCACCAAAGGCCCAGGGCGATGAGCAGTTCTTC.

V is TRBV7-8 and J is TRBJ1-4, with 7 bases identical to TRBD1. Trimming cost V 5 bases and J 8 bases; bases outside gene matches: 11. Germline V lookup: CDR1 SGHVS, CDR2 FQNEAQ. The CDR3 has 15 residues. The CDR3 DNA reads TGTGCCAGCAGCAACAGACAGGGCCGTGGGGAAAAACTGTTTTTT. Translating gives CASSNRQGRGEKLFF.

The table lists this clone with a few counts. The V call is TRBV7-9, the J call TRBJ1-2; maybe TRBD1 (6 bases). The CDR3 consists of 13 residues. Germline V gene lookup returns CDR1 SEHNR and CDR2 FQNEAQ (reference sequence). V lost 3 bases, J lost 5 bases, and 10 bases lay in between. CDR3 protein: CASSLQGSYGYTF. The CDR3 DNA reads TGTGCCAGCAGCTTGCAGGGGTCATATGGCTACACCTTC.

The CDR3 sequence is CASSYSREGQPQHF. The CDR3 region has the DNA TGTGCCAGCAGTTACTCCAGGGAGGGGCAGCCCCAGCATTTT. The gene calls are TRBV6-6 and TRBJ1-5; possibly TRBD1 for D (5 bases). V was shortened by 0 bases and J by 7 bases, with 10 bases between the two germline ends. The germline gives CDR1 MNHNY, CDR2 SVGAGI (reference sequence). The CDR3 covers 14 residues.